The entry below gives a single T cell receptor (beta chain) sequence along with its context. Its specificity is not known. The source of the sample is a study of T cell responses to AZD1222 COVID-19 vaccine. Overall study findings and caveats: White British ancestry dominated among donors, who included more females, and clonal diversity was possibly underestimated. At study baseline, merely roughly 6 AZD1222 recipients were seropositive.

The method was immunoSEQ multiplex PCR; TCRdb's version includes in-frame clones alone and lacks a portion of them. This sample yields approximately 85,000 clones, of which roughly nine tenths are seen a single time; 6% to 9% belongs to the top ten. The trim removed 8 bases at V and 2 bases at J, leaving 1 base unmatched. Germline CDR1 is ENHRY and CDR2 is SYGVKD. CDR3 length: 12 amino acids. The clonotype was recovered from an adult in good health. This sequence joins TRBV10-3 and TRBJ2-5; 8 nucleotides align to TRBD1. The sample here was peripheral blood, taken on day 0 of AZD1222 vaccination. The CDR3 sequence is CAIGQGQETQYF. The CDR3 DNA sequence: TGTGCCATCGGACAGGGACAAGAGACCCAGTACTTC.